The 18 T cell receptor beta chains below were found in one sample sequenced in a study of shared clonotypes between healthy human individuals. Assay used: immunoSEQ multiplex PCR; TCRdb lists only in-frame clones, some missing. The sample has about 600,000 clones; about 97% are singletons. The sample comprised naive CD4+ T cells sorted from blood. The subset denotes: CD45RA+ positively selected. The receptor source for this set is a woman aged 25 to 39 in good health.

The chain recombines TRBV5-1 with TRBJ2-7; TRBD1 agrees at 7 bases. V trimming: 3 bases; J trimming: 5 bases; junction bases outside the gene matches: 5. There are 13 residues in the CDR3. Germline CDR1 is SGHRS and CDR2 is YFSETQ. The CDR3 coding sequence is TGCGCCAGCAGCTGGACAGGAGACGACGAGCAGTACTTC. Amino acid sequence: CASSWTGDDEQYF.

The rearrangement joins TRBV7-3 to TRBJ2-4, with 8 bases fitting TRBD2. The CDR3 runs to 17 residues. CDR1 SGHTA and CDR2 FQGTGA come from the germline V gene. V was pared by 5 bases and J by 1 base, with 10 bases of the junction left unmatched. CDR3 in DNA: TGTGCCAGCAGCCCCAGTCGGGGGGGGAGTGCCAAAAACATTCAGTACTTC. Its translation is CASSPSRGGSAKNIQYF. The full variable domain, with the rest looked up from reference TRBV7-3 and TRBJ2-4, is GAGVSQTPSNKVTEKGKYVELRCDPISGHTALYWYRQSLGQGPEFLIYFQGTGAADDSGLPNDRFFAVRPEGSVSTLKIQRTERGDSAVYLCASSPSRGGSAKNIQYFGAGTRLSVL.

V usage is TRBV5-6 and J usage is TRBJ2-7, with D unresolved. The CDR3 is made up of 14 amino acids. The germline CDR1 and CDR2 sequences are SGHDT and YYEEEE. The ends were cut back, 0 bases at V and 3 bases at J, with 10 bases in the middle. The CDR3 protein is CASSLGSWGYEQYF. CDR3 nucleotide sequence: TGTGCCAGCAGCTTGGGGTCGTGGGGCTACGAGCAGTACTTC.

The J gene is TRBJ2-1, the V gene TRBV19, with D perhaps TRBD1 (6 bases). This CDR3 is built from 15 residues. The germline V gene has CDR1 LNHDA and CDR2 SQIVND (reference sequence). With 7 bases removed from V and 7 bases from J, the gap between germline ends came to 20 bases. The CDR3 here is CASTIGGSWGNEQFF. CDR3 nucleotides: TGTGCCAGTACCATTGGGGGCTCTTGGGGGAATGAGCAGTTCTTC.

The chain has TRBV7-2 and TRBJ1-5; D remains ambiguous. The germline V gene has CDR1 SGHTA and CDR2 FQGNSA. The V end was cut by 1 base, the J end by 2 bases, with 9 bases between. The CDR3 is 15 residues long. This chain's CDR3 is CASSLGDGRNQPQHF. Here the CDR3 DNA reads TGTGCCAGCAGCTTAGGCGACGGCCGCAATCAGCCCCAGCATTTT.

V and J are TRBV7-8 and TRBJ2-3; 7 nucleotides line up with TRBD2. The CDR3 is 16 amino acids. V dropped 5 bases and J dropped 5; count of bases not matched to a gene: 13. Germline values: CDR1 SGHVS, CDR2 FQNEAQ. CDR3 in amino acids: CASSPPRLAALDTQYF. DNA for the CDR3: TGTGCCAGCAGCCCGCCCCGGCTAGCGGCACTAGATACGCAGTATTTT.

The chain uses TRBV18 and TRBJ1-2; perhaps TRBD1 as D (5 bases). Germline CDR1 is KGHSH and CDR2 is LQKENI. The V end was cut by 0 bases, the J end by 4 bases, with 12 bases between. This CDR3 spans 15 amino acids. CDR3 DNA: TGTGCCAGCTCACCACCCCAGGGTCCCGCCTATGGCTACACCTTC. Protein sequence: CASSPPQGPAYGYTF.

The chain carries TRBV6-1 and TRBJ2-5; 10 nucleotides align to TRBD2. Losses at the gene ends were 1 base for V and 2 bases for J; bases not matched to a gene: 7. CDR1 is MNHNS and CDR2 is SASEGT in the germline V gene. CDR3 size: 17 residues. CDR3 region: CASSEGVSGRRQETQYF. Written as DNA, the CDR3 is TGTGCCAGCAGTGAAGGGGTTAGCGGGAGGCGGCAAGAGACCCAGTACTTC.

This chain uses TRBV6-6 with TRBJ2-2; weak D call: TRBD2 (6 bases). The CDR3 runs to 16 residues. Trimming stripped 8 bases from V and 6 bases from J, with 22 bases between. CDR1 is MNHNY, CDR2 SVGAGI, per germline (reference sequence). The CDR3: CASQRVPGVTSGELFF. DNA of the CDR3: TGTGCCAGCCAGAGAGTGCCGGGAGTCACGTCCGGGGAGCTGTTTTTT.

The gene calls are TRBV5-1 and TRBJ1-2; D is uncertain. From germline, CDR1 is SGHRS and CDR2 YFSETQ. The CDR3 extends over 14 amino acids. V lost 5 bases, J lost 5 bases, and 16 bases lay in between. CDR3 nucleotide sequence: TGCGCCAGCAGTATTTGGGAGGGAGGATATGGCTACACCTTC. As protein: CASSIWEGGYGYTF.

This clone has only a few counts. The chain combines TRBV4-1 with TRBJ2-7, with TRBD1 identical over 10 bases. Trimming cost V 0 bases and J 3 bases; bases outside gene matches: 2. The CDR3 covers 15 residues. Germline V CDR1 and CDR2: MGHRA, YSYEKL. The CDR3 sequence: CASSQDDRGHYEQYF. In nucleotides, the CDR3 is TGCGCCAGCAGCCAAGATGACAGGGGGCACTACGAGCAGTACTTC.

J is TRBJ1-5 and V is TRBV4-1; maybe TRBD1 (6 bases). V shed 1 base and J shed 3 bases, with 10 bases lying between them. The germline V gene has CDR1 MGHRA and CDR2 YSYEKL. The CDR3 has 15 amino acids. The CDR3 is CASSQGRQANQPQHF. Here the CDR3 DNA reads TGCGCCAGCAGCCAAGGACGACAGGCCAATCAGCCCCAGCATTTT.

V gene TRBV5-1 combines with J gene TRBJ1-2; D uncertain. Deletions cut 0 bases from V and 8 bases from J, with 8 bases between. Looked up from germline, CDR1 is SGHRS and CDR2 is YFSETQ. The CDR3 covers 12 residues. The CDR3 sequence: CASSLGRYGYTF. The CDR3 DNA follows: TGCGCCAGCAGCTTGGGAAGGTACGGCTACACCTTC.

In nucleotides, the CDR3 is TGTGCCAGCAACGCCGGGCAGGGAACGAATGAGCAGTTCTTC. Amino acid sequence: CASNAGQGTNEQFF. The chain joins TRBV6-1 to TRBJ2-1; the D gene is possibly TRBD1 (5 bases). The V and J ends lost 7 bases and 7 bases respectively, with 17 bases between them. The CDR3 has 14 residues. The V gene's germline CDR1 is MNHNS and CDR2 SASEGT.

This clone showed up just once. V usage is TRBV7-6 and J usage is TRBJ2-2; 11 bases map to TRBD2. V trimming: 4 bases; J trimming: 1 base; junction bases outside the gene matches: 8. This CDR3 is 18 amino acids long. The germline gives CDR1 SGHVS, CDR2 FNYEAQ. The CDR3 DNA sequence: TGTGCCAGCAGCTCAGCAACTAGCGGGAGTAGGAACACCGGGGAGCTGTTTTTT. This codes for CASSSATSGSRNTGELFF.

CDR3 bases: TGTGCCAGCAGTTCCCACGGCAAGCGGGAAAATGAGCAGTTCTTC. Residues: CASSSHGKRENEQFF. The rearrangement links TRBV28 to TRBJ2-1; 7 nucleotides match TRBD2. Trimming cost V 4 bases and J 7 bases; bases outside gene matches: 10. Germline V gene sequence: CDR1 MDHEN, CDR2 SYDVKM. The CDR3 extends over 15 amino acids.

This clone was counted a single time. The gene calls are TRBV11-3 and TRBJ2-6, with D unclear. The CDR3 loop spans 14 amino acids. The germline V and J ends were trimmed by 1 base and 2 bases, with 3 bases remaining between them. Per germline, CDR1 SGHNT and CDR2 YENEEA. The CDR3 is CASSLGPGANVLTF. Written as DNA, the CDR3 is TGTGCCAGCAGCTTAGGGCCTGGGGCCAACGTCCTGACTTTC.

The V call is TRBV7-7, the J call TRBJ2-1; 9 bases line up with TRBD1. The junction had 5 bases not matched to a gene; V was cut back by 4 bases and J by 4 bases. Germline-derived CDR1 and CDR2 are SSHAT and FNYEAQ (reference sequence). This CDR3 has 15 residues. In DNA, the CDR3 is TGTGCCAGCAGCTCGGGACAGGGTCGGTACAATGAGCAGTTCTTC. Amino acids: CASSSGQGRYNEQFF.